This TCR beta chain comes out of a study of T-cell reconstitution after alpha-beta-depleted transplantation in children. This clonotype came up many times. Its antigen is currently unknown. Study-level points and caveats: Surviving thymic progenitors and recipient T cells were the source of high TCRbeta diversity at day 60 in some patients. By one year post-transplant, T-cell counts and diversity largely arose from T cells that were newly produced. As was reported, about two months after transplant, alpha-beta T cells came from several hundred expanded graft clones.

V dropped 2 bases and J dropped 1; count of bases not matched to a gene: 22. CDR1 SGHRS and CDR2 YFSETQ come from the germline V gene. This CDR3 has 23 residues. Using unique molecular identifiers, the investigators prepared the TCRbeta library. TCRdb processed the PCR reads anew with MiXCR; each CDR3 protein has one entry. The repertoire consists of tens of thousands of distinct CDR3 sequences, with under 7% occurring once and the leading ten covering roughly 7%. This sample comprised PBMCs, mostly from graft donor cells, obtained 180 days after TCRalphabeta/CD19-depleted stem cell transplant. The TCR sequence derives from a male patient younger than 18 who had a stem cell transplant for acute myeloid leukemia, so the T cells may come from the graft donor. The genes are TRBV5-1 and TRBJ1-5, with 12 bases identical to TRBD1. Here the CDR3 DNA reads TGCGCCAGCAGCTTCCGCTATCTCCGGGGGAGGGACAGGGGGCTGTGGAGCAATCAGCCCCAGCATTTT. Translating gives CASSFRYLRGRDRGLWSNQPQHF.